The clone carrying this T cell receptor (beta chain) was seen repeatedly, ten times or more. What it binds is unknown. This sample is part of a study of T cells after posttransplantation cyclophosphamide. V lost 7 bases to trimming and J lost 7 bases; unmatched junction nucleotides: 4. The CDR3 covers 12 residues. Per germline, CDR1 SEHNR and CDR2 FQNEAQ (reference sequence). Treatment was busulfan-fludarabine conditioning, a marrow graft, and cyclophosphamide on days +3 and +4. Using immunoSEQ multiplex PCR, the repertoire was profiled, and TCRdb retains in-frame clones only, with some absent. The sample has roughly 25,000 clones, none seen only once. Study results and limitations: Blood and skin or GI T cell repertoires showed limited TRB overlap. Recipient CMV seropositivity and CMV reactivation strongly tracked TRB clonality.

This rearrangement joins TRBV7-9 to TRBJ2-1, with 7 nucleotides matching TRBD2. The sample was PBMCs, taken after allogeneic stem cell transplant with posttransplant cyclophosphamide. The clonotype originates from a male patient aged 18 to 35 who received an allogeneic stem cell transplant from a related donor, was CMV-positive, and had no GVHD. Some T cells here may be from the graft donor. The CDR3 DNA reads as TGTGCCAGCATGGTGGGGGGGAATGAGCAGTTCTTC. As protein: CASMVGGNEQFF.